This T cell receptor (beta chain) appears in the sequencing data of a study of beta chain features in type 1 diabetes. Study findings and constraints: Resolution of whether HLA type affects TCRB rearrangement was not achieved here. A greater similarity of naive, central memory and Treg TCRB repertoires was seen among patients than among healthy donors. Moderate but significant shortening of TCRB CDR3s was recorded in all four CD4+ subsets from Type 1 diabetes patients.

The entirety of the isolated RNA underwent reverse transcription, so expressed TCRB transcripts were sequenced. Libraries were prepared by immunoSEQ multiplex PCR; TCRdb keeps only in-frame clonotypes and omits some of them. This table holds roughly 150,000 clones, over 55% found once. The CDR3 is made up of 14 amino acids. CDR1 SGHTA and CDR2 FQGNSA come from the germline V gene. Trimming removed 4 bases from V and 15 bases from J, with 22 bases in between. As regards this clone: Its antigen is not identified.

The V gene is TRBV7-2, the J gene TRBJ2-1; D may correspond to TRBD1 or TRBD2 (5 bases each). Sequenced material: naive CD4+ T cells from blood. The sequence was obtained from a man aged 25 to 40 with type 1 diabetes. The CDR3 nucleotides read TGTGCCAGCAGCTATGATTCCGGGACCCTATTCGGGTTCTTC. This codes for CASSYDSGTLFGFF. Together with reference TRBV7-2 and TRBJ2-1, the CDR3 gives the full variable domain: GAGVSQSPSNKVTEKGKDVELRCDPISGHTALYWYRQSLGQGLEFLIYFQGNSAPDKSGLPSDRFSAERTGGSVSTLTIQRTQQEDSAVYLCASSYDSGTLFGFFGPGTRLTVL.